The 7 T cell receptor beta chains given below trace back to one sample, sequenced in a study of cytotoxic CD8 clonotypes in ibrutinib-treated CLL. Here immunoSEQ multiplex PCR was the method, and the copy in TCRdb shows in-frame clones only, minus some. The sample yields 65,000 to 85,000 clones, just over 90% seen once. The source material was PBMCs, sampled after 12 months of ibrutinib treatment. Every receptor here comes from a human donor with chronic lymphocytic leukemia.

CDR3 protein: CSVDLRGGSYEQYF. The CDR3 coding sequence is TGCAGCGTTGACCTCAGGGGGGGCTCCTACGAGCAGTACTTC. The chain carries TRBV29-1 and TRBJ2-7; D may correspond to TRBD1 or TRBD2 (7 bases each). This CDR3 has 14 residues. The germline V and J ends were trimmed by 3 bases and 0 bases, with 12 bases remaining between them. Germline CDR1 reads SQVTM; CDR2 reads ANQGSEA.

The V gene is TRBV18, the J gene TRBJ1-2; the D gene is possibly TRBD1 (6 bases). The CDR3 consists of 14 residues. V lost 2 bases, J lost 8 bases, and 15 bases lay in between. Germline V gives CDR1 KGHSH, CDR2 LQKENI. The CDR3 loop reads CASSPGQPGSGYTF. The CDR3 DNA reads as TGTGCCAGCTCACCAGGACAGCCGGGATCCGGCTACACCTTC.

This clone has only a few counts. The CDR3 reads CASSQVSRTLNTEAFF. For the CDR3, the DNA is TGCGCCAGCAGCCAAGTGTCACGGACCCTGAACACTGAAGCTTTCTTT. The chain recombines TRBV4-1 with TRBJ1-1; D ambiguous. Germline V gives CDR1 MGHRA, CDR2 YSYEKL. V lost 1 base and J lost 0, with 12 bases in between. This CDR3 is 16 amino acids long.

This clone is a singleton in its sample. The chain is built from TRBV9 and TRBJ2-7; 10 nucleotides match TRBD2. This CDR3 comprises 17 residues. V lost 0 bases, J lost 1 base, and 7 bases stayed unmatched. Germline V lookup: CDR1 SGDLS, CDR2 YYNGEE. CDR3 region: CASSVGPTTSGSYEQYF. CDR3 bases: TGTGCCAGCAGCGTAGGTCCGACGACTAGCGGGTCCTACGAGCAGTACTTC.

The V and J genes are TRBV6-1 and TRBJ1-1; possible D gene TRBD1, 6 bases. The CDR3 contains 12 residues. Trimming removed 5 bases at V and 4 bases at J, with 8 bases between. Germline-derived CDR1 and CDR2 are MNHNS and SASEGT. The CDR3 region is CASSQGFTEAFF. The CDR3 DNA reads as TGTGCCAGCAGTCAGGGGTTCACTGAAGCTTTCTTT.

V and J are TRBV6-5 and TRBJ2-3; D gene uncertain. CDR1 and CDR2 from the germline V gene are MNHEY and SVGAGI. CDR3 length: 13 amino acids. The V and J ends lost 7 bases and 4 bases respectively, with 12 bases between them. The DNA for the CDR3 is TGTGCCAGCACCGAGGCGTTTGCAGATACGCAGTATTTT. Protein: CASTEAFADTQYF.

Details on this clone: Germline is not matched at one junction end, which may reflect a read error. The V call is TRBV7-7, the J call TRBJ2-1; D is perhaps TRBD1 (6 bases). Per the germline V gene, CDR1 is SSHAT and CDR2 is FNYEAQ (reference sequence). The CDR3 runs 14 residues. Written as DNA, the CDR3 is TGTGCTAGCAGCTTAGCACAGGGCTTCCATGAGCAGTTCTTC. This encodes CASSLAQGFHEQFF.